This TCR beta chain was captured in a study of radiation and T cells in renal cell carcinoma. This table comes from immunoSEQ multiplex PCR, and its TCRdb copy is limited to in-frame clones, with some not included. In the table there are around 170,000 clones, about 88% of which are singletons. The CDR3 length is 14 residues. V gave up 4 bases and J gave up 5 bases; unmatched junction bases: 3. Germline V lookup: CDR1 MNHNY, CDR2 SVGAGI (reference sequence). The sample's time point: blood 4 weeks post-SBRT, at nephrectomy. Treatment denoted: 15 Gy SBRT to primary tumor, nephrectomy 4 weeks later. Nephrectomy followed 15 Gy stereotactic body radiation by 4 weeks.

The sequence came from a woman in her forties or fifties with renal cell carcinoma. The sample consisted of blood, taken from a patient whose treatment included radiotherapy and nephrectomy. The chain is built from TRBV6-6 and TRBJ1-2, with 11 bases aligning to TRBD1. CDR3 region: CASSWTGGQYGYTF. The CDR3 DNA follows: TGTGCCAGCAGTTGGACAGGGGGCCAGTATGGCTACACCTTC.